This T cell receptor (beta chain) stems from a study of cytomegalovirus exposure and HLA in healthy donors. Concerning this clone itself: Its antigen remains unidentified.

Per the germline V gene, CDR1 is MNHEY and CDR2 is SMNVEV (reference sequence). Losses at the gene ends were 3 bases for V and 3 bases for J; bases not matched to a gene: 3. The CDR3 consists of 14 residues. The study ran its PCR with 60 Vbeta and 13 Jbeta primers. The repertoire was sequenced with immunoSEQ multiplex PCR; TCRdb's copy has only in-frame clones and lacks some. The repertoire holds roughly 120,000 clones, around 80% seen once, with approximately 0.22% in the top ten. General study findings and limits: Many donors carried some public TCRs, although rarity characterized most TCR sequences. CMV antigen specificity was confirmed in vitro for a few CMV-associated chains. Relative to the approximately 680-donor mean, N-insertions were reportedly fewer in an Asian-associated ancestry cluster in a later analysis.

The material sequenced was PBMCs. The chain combines TRBV27 with TRBJ2-7, with 9 bases matching TRBD2. This receptor was identified in a man aged 50-59 years in good health and CMV-seronegative. The CDR3 sequence: CASSFAGGFYEQYF. The DNA for the CDR3 is TGTGCCAGCAGTTTTGCGGGAGGGTTCTACGAGCAGTACTTC.